The 21 T cell receptor beta chains listed next were all sequenced from one sample in a study of blood T cell repertoires in COVID-19. Sequenced by immunoSEQ multiplex PCR; TCRdb stores in-frame clones only, minus some. The sample consists of about 260,000 clones, 86% of them appearing once. The sample comprised peripheral blood. These receptors were obtained from a man younger than 45 with active or convalescent COVID-19.

The V call is TRBV7-3, the J call TRBJ1-5; unclear D gene. The germline CDR1 and CDR2 sequences are SGHTA and FQGTGA. Trimming stripped 2 bases from V and 6 bases from J, with 8 bases between. This CDR3 has 13 amino acids. DNA for the CDR3: TGTGCCAGCAGCTTAGGTTCGGGTCAGCCCCAGCATTTT. Its translation is CASSLGSGQPQHF.

The J gene is TRBJ2-2, the V gene TRBV30, with 10 positions matching TRBD1. Germline CDR1 reads GTSNPN; CDR2 reads SVGIG (reference sequence). CDR3 length: 15 residues. Trimming cost V 5 bases and J 6 bases; bases outside gene matches: 9. The CDR3 reads CAWETGTGVPGELFF. The CDR3 DNA sequence: TGTGCCTGGGAAACCGGGACAGGGGTACCCGGGGAGCTGTTTTTT.

The V and J genes are TRBV28 and TRBJ1-5, with 7 bases that match TRBD1. After removal of 5 bases from V and 2 bases from J, the junction contained 6 bases not matched to a gene. Germline V gene data show CDR1 as MDHEN and CDR2 as SYDVKM. The CDR3 extends over 15 amino acids. The CDR3 reads CASSMTGRGNQPQHF. The CDR3 DNA reads as TGTGCCAGCAGTATGACAGGGCGTGGCAATCAGCCCCAGCATTTT. The full variable domain, rest sourced from reference TRBV28 and TRBJ1-5, is DVKVTQSSRYLVKRTGEKVFLECVQDMDHENMFWYRQDPGLGLRLIYFSYDVKMKEKGDIPEGYSVSREKKERFSLILESASTNQTSMYLCASSMTGRGNQPQHFGDGTRLSIL.

This clone showed up just once. The V call is TRBV5-1, the J call TRBJ2-5, with 10 bases identical to TRBD1. V lost 0 bases to trimming and J lost 5 bases; unmatched junction nucleotides: 7. Per the germline V gene, CDR1 is SGHRS and CDR2 is YFSETQ. The CDR3 is 16 amino acids. CDR3 bases: TGCGCCAGCAGCTTGGCCGGCGGGACAGGGGCCGAGACCCAGTACTTC. Its protein product is CASSLAGGTGAETQYF. The complete variable domain, with remaining parts taken from reference TRBV5-1 and TRBJ2-5, reads KAGVTQTPRYLIKTRGQQVTLSCSPISGHRSVSWYQQTPGQGLQFLFEYFSETQRNKGNFPGRFSGRQFSNSRSEMNVSTLELGDSALYLCASSLAGGTGAETQYFGPGTRLLVL.

This chain connects TRBV3-1 (or the pseudogene TRBV3-2) to TRBJ2-3; D possibly corresponds to TRBD1 (5 bases). Trimming left V 0 bases short and J 0 bases short, with 7 bases between. CDR1 is LGHDT and CDR2 is YNNKEL in the germline V gene (reference sequence). This CDR3 spans 15 amino acids. The DNA of the CDR3 is TGTGCCAGCAGCCAAGACCAGGGAAGCACAGATACGCAGTATTTT. It yields the protein CASSQDQGSTDTQYF.

The rearrangement links TRBV6-5 to TRBJ1-6, with a possible D match to TRBD1 (5 bases). Trimming took off 8 bases at V and 8 bases at J, with 13 bases between the two ends. Germline V gene sequence: CDR1 MNHEY, CDR2 SVGAGI. The CDR3 is 13 residues long. The CDR3 nucleotides are TGTGCCAGCTTGGGACGGGGGGATTCACCCCTCCACTTT. This gives the protein CASLGRGDSPLHF.

The chain combines TRBV13 with TRBJ1-4; D gene ambiguous. V was pared by 0 bases and J by 12 bases, with 14 bases between. The CDR3 totals 14 residues. Germline V gives CDR1 PRHDT, CDR2 FYEKMQ (reference sequence). The CDR3 loop reads CASSLGGGGIELFF. CDR3 bases: TGTGCCAGCAGCTTAGGCGGTGGAGGGATCGAACTGTTTTTT.

J is TRBJ2-1 and V is TRBV2; TRBD1 aligns across 7 bases. The CDR3 extends over 16 amino acids. Germline loops: CDR1 SNHLY, CDR2 FYNNEI. V dropped 10 bases and J dropped 6; count of bases not matched to a gene: 18. Here the CDR3 DNA reads TGTGCCAACCAGCAAGGGGACCGGGACAGAGCCAATGAGCAGTTCTTC. Its translation: CANQQGDRDRANEQFF.

In regard to this clone: Germline and junction disagree at one end, which may indicate a read error. The V gene is TRBV5-8, the J gene TRBJ1-2, with D perhaps matching TRBD1 (5 bases). The CDR3 spans 13 residues. Looked up from germline, CDR1 is SGHTS and CDR2 is YDEGEE. CDR3 sequence: CASSLLQGYAYTF. CDR3 nucleotide sequence: TGTGCCAGCAGCTTGTTGCAGGGATATGCCTACACCTTC.

The gene calls are TRBV2 and TRBJ2-7; the D is unclear. Germline V CDR1 and CDR2: SNHLY, FYNNEI. V was clipped by 8 bases and J by 6 bases, with 8 bases between them. There are 10 residues in the CDR3. DNA of the CDR3: TGTGCCAGCGGGCCGCCCGAGCAGTACTTC. This sequence encodes CASGPPEQYF.

J is TRBJ2-1 and V is TRBV20-1; possibly TRBD2 for D (5 bases). The V end lost 6 bases, the J end lost 8 bases, and 11 bases lay between the germline ends. Germline CDR1 reads DFQATT; CDR2 reads SNEGSKA (reference sequence). The CDR3 consists of 11 residues. CDR3 protein: CSARTRYEQFF. CDR3 in DNA: TGCAGTGCCCGAACTAGGTATGAGCAGTTCTTC.

The chain joins TRBV3-1 (or the pseudogene TRBV3-2) to TRBJ2-3, with TRBD2 matching over 8 bases. Germline V gene lookup returns CDR1 LGHDT and CDR2 YNNKEL (reference sequence). There are 18 residues in the CDR3. The ends lost 3 bases at V and 2 bases at J; junction bases unmatched: 13. CDR3 DNA sequence: TGTGCCAGCAGCCACTCGGGGGGGGGCTTACTGAACACAGATACGCAGTATTTT. It specifies CASSHSGGGLLNTDTQYF.

The chain uses TRBV27 and TRBJ1-2; D perhaps matches TRBD1 (5 bases). The V gene lost 0 bases and the J gene lost 4 bases, with 9 bases spanning the gap. Looked up from germline, CDR1 is MNHEY and CDR2 is SMNVEV (reference sequence). This CDR3 has 14 amino acids. The CDR3 region has the DNA TGTGCCAGCAGTTTATCTGGGGGGGGCTATGGCTACACCTTC. Translated: CASSLSGGGYGYTF.

This chain links TRBV3-1 (or the pseudogene TRBV3-2) with TRBJ2-2; a possible D gene is TRBD1 (5 bases). Germline V gene data show CDR1 as LGHDT and CDR2 as YNNKEL (reference sequence). The CDR3 totals 14 residues. The ends were cut back, 3 bases at V and 6 bases at J, with 11 bases in the middle. The chain's CDR3 is CASSQRTNAGELFF. CDR3 bases: TGTGCCAGCAGCCAGCGGACAAACGCCGGGGAGCTGTTTTTT.

The chain combines TRBV5-1 with TRBJ1-2; D gene ambiguous. Germline V gene lookup returns CDR1 SGHRS and CDR2 YFSETQ. Trimming removed 0 bases from V and 5 bases from J, with 20 bases in between. CDR3 size: 17 residues. CDR3 nucleotides: TGCGCCAGCAGCTTGGAAGGTGTCGCGACTGCTGTATATGGCTACACCTTC. Protein product: CASSLEGVATAVYGYTF.

The J gene is TRBJ1-4, the V gene TRBV27; the D gene is possibly TRBD1 (5 bases). V lost 2 bases, J lost 0 bases, and 22 bases lay in between. Germline loops: CDR1 MNHEY, CDR2 SMNVEV (reference sequence). This CDR3 has 20 amino acids. CDR3 coding DNA: TGTGCCAGCAGTTTACGGGGGTCAACAGTCGTTCCTGCAACTAATGAAAAACTGTTTTTT. It codes for CASSLRGSTVVPATNEKLFF.

V is TRBV6-5 and J is TRBJ1-3; 7 nucleotides line up with TRBD1. Germline values: CDR1 MNHEY, CDR2 SVGAGI. Unmatched junction bases numbered 6, after V lost 6 bases and J lost 1 base. The CDR3 loop spans 15 amino acids. CDR3 nucleotide sequence: TGTGCCAGCAGGCGGGACAGCCAGTCTGGAAACACCATATATTTT. Translating gives CASRRDSQSGNTIYF.

The rearrangement links TRBV14 to TRBJ1-1; no firm D call. V lost 1 base and J 1 base, leaving 19 bases between the germline ends. The germline gives CDR1 SGHDN, CDR2 FVKESK. The CDR3 contains 18 residues. The CDR3 nucleotides are TGTGCCAGCAGCCAAGTAAAATTCTCGGTCACAGCGAACACTGAAGCTTTCTTT. Translated, it gives CASSQVKFSVTANTEAFF. Full variable domain (missing parts from reference TRBV14 and TRBJ1-1): EAGVTQFPSHSVIEKGQTVTLRCDPISGHDNLYWYRRVMGKEIKFLLHFVKESKQDESGMPNNRFLAERTGGTYSTLKVQPAELEDSGVYFCASSQVKFSVTANTEAFFGQGTRLTVV.

The V call is TRBV4-2, the J call TRBJ1-2; D is unresolved. Per germline, CDR1 LGHNA and CDR2 YNFKEQ. The CDR3 spans 14 residues. Deletions cut 1 base from V and 7 bases from J, with 13 bases between. CDR3 sequence: CASSQVDRGGGYTF. CDR3 DNA sequence: TGTGCCAGCAGCCAAGTCGATCGCGGCGGTGGCTACACCTTC.

This clone was recorded a few times. The V gene is TRBV5-1, the J gene TRBJ2-7; 9 positions agree with TRBD1. J gave up 2 bases and V 4 bases, and 7 bases lay outside the gene matches. From germline, CDR1 is SGHRS and CDR2 YFSETQ. The CDR3 sequence is 15 residues long. The CDR3 DNA is TGCGCCAGCAGCGTAACAGGGGGCTACGCCTACGAGCAGTACTTC. This gives the protein CASSVTGGYAYEQYF.

The V and J genes are TRBV29-1 and TRBJ2-3, with a weak D call TRBD2 (7 bases). Germline V CDR1 and CDR2: SQVTM, ANQGSEA. The CDR3 runs to 12 residues. The V and J ends lost 4 bases and 9 bases respectively, with 14 bases between them. In DNA form, the CDR3 reads TGCAGCGTTGGCGATTCGGGGGGCACGCAGTATTTT. Translating it yields CSVGDSGGTQYF.